The T cell receptor beta chain under discussion was sequenced for a study of blood T cell repertoires in COVID-19. About the study: Sources were T cells, B-cell-depleted T cells, or PBMCs; the material itself was cDNA or gDNA.

CDR1 and CDR2 from the germline V gene are SGHTA and FQGNSA. The V gene end was trimmed by 4 bases and the J gene end by 1 base; junction bases not matched to a gene: 9. CDR3 length equals 17 residues. The assay was immunoSEQ multiplex PCR, and TCRdb's table has in-frame clones only and misses some. The top ten clones hold approximately 4.6% of a sample with some 180,000 clones, approximately 91% of them seen once. The chain couples TRBV7-2 to TRBJ2-2; 7 nucleotides line up with TRBD2. Material: peripheral blood. This TCR was sampled from a man aged 18 to 35 with COVID-19, enrolled during active disease. The CDR3 reads CASSSPRLAGNTGELFF. The DNA of the CDR3 is TGTGCCAGCAGCTCCCCTCGGTTAGCGGGGAACACCGGGGAGCTGTTTTTT. The whole variable domain, filled in from reference TRBV7-2 and TRBJ2-2, reads GAGVSQSPSNKVTEKGKDVELRCDPISGHTALYWYRQSLGQGLEFLIYFQGNSAPDKSGLPSDRFSAERTGGSVSTLTIQRTQQEDSAVYLCASSSPRLAGNTGELFFGEGSRLTVL.